Listed here are 7 T cell receptor beta chains from one sample, sequenced in a study of cytomegalovirus exposure and HLA in healthy donors. Sequencing used immunoSEQ multiplex PCR; TCRdb keeps in-frame clones, though not all of them. The sample lists roughly 150,000 clones; 95% to 97% were seen once. Sequencing was done on a sample of PBMCs. The receptor source for this set is a woman aged 18-29 years in good health and CMV-seronegative.

The chain employs TRBV19 and TRBJ2-7; 10 bases are shared with TRBD1. CDR3 length: 14 amino acids. After removal of 7 bases from V and 4 bases from J, the junction contained 7 bases not matched to a gene. Germline V gene data show CDR1 as LNHDA and CDR2 as SQIVND (reference sequence). The CDR3 sequence is CASTPGTGAYEQYF. CDR3 nucleotide sequence: TGTGCCAGTACTCCCGGGACAGGGGCATACGAGCAGTACTTC.

The chain carries TRBV6-5 and TRBJ1-2; 7 bases are shared with TRBD1. The CDR3 is 14 residues long. J gave up 3 bases and V 5 bases, and 6 bases lay outside the gene matches. Germline CDR1 is MNHEY and CDR2 is SVGAGI. The CDR3 loop is CASSTRGRDYGYTF. DNA for the CDR3: TGTGCCAGCAGTACGAGGGGGCGCGACTATGGCTACACCTTC.

The genes are TRBV9 and TRBJ2-5, with D unclear. The germline CDR1 and CDR2 sequences are SGDLS and YYNGEE. There are 9 residues in the CDR3. The CDR3 region is CVLCETQYF. The CDR3 DNA reads as TGTGTCTTATGTGAGACCCAGTACTTC.

This chain connects TRBV5-4 to TRBJ2-5; 10 bases align to TRBD2. V lost 7 bases to trimming and J lost 2 bases; unmatched junction nucleotides: 8. This CDR3 is built from 15 residues. The germline V gene encodes CDR1 SGHNT and CDR2 YYREEE (reference sequence). For the CDR3, the DNA is TGTGCCAGCTCCAGCGGGGGGGCGTTGCAAGAGACCCAGTACTTC. This translates into CASSSGGALQETQYF.

The rearrangement joins TRBV11-3 to TRBJ1-2; 11 bases line up with TRBD1. This CDR3 is 14 amino acids long. Trimming took 4 bases from V and 7 from J; bases not matched to a gene: 5. CDR1 and CDR2 (germline): SGHNT, YENEEA. The CDR3 loop reads CASSSRTGGIGYTF. CDR3 bases: TGTGCCAGCAGCTCTCGGACAGGGGGCATTGGCTACACCTTC.

This clone came up a few times. The rearrangement links TRBV7-2 to TRBJ2-2; D is uncertain. Germline CDR1 reads SGHTA; CDR2 reads FQGNSA. Between the trimmed V and J ends, which lost 10 bases and 5 bases, there was a span of 14 bases. The CDR3 consists of 13 residues. The CDR3 here is CAIRLATTGELFF. The CDR3 DNA is TGTGCCATTAGACTGGCCACTACCGGGGAGCTGTTTTTT.

The rearrangement uses TRBV2 and TRBJ2-2; 8 bases are a match to TRBD1. With V trimmed by 5 bases and J by 3 bases, 8 bases remained unmatched. The CDR3 has 16 residues. The germline CDR1 and CDR2 sequences are SNHLY and FYNNEI. As DNA, the CDR3 is TGTGCCAGCAGTTCTTACGACAGGGGATACACCGGGGAGCTGTTTTTT. Amino acids: CASSSYDRGYTGELFF.